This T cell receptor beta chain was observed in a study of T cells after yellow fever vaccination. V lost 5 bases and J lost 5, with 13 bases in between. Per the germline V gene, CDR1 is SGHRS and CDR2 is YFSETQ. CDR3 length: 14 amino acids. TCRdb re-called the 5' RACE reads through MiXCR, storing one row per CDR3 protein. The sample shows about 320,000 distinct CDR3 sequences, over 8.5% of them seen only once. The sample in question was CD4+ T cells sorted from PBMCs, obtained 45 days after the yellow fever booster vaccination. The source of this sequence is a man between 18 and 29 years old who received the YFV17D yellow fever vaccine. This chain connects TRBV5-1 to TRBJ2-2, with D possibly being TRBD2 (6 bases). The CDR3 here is CASSSGSPTGELFF. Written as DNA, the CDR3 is TGCGCCAGCAGTTCCGGGAGTCCTACCGGGGAGCTGTTTTTT.